This T cell receptor beta chain was identified during a study of immune cell composition in non-small cell lung cancer. Study observations and caveats: Lung adenocarcinomas had lower top 10 clone scores and clonality than squamous tumours. Overall clonality, unlike maximal tumour-associated clone frequency, did not predict TIL reactivity. Smoking pack-years did not significantly correlate with tumour TCR-beta clonality.

V shed 4 bases, J shed 8 bases, and the junction held 15 bases outside the gene matches. CDR1 SGHRS and CDR2 YFSETQ come from the germline V gene. The CDR3 runs to 17 residues. This table comes from immunoSEQ multiplex PCR, and its TCRdb copy is limited to in-frame clones, with some not included. The sample shows about 6,600 clones, nearly 80% of them seen only once. Template was genomic DNA from frozen, unsorted single-cell suspensions. Notes on this clone: What it binds is not known.

V and J are TRBV5-1 and TRBJ1-4; 9 bases are shared with TRBD1. The receptor was isolated from a human donor with non-small cell lung cancer. Sequencing was carried out using lung tumor tissue. CDR3 in DNA: TGCGCCAGCAGCCCCCTTTCTCTCACAGGGGGCGTCGAAAAACTGTTTTTT. Translating it yields CASSPLSLTGGVEKLFF.